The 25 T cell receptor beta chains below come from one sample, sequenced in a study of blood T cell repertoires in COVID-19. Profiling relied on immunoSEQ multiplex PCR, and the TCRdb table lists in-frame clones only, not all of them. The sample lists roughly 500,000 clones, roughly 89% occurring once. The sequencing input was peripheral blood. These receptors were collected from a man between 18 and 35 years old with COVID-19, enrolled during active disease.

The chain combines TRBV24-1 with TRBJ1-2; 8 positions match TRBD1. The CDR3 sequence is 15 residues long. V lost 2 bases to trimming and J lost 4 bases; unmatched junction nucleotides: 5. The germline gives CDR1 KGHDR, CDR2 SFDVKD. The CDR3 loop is CATSDSGGAGYGYTF. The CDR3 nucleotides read TGTGCCACCAGTGATTCAGGGGGCGCAGGCTATGGCTACACCTTC.

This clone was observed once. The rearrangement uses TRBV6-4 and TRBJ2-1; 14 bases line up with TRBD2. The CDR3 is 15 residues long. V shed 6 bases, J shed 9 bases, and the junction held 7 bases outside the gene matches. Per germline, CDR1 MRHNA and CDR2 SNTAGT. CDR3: CASRARLAGGSEQFF. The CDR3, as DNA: TGTGCCAGCAGAGCCAGACTAGCGGGAGGGAGTGAGCAGTTCTTC.

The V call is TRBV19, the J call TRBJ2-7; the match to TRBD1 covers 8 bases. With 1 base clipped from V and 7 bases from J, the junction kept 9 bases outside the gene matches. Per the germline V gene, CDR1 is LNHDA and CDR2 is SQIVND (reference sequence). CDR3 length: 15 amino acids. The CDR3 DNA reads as TGTGCCAGTAGTATAGTCTGGGGGACAGGCAGGGAGCAGTACTTC. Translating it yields CASSIVWGTGREQYF.

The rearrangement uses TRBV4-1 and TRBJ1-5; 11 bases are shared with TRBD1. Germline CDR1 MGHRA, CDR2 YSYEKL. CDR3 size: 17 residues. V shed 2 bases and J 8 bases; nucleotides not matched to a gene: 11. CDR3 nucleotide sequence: TGCGCCAGCAGCCAATTCCCCTTCGGACAGGGGGCAGAGCCCCAGCATTTT. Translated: CASSQFPFGQGAEPQHF.

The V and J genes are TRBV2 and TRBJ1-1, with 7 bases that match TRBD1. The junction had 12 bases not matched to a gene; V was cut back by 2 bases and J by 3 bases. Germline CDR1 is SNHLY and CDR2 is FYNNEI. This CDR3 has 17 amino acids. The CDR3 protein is CASSERAGGPPDTEAFF. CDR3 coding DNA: TGTGCCAGCAGTGAACGTGCAGGGGGACCACCTGACACTGAAGCTTTCTTT.

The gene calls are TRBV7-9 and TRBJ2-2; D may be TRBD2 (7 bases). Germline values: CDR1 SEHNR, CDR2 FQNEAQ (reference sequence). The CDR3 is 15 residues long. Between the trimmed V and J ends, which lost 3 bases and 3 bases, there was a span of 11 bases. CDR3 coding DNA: TGTGCCAGCAGCTTCCGGGGGGCGGACACCGGGGAGCTGTTTTTT. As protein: CASSFRGADTGELFF.

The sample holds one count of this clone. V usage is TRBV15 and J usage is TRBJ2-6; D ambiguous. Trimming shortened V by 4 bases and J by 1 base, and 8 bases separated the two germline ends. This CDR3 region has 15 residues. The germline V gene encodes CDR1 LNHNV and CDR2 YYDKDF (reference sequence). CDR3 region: CATSTPESGANVLTF. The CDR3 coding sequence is TGTGCCACCAGCACCCCCGAGTCTGGGGCCAACGTCCTGACTTTC.

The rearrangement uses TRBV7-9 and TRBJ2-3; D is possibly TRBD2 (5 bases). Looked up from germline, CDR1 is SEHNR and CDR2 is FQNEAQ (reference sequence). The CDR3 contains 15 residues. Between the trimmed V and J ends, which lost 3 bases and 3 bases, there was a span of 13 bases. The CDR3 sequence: CASSFPGEMTDTQYF. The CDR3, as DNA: TGTGCCAGCAGCTTCCCCGGGGAGATGACAGATACGCAGTATTTT. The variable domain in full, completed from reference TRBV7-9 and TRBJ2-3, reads DTGVSQNPRHKITKRGQNVTFRCDPISEHNRLYWYRQTLGQGPEFLTYFQNEAQLEKSRLLSDRFSAERPKGSFSTLEIQRTEQGDSAMYLCASSFPGEMTDTQYFGPGTRLTVL.

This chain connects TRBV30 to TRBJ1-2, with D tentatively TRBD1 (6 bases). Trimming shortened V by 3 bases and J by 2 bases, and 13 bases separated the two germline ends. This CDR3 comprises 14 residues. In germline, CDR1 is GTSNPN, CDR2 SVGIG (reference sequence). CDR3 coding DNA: TGTGCCTGGAGGGCGGACAGAGCGAACTATGGCTACACCTTC. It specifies CAWRADRANYGYTF. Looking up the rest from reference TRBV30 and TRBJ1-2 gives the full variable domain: SQTIHQWPATLVQPVGSPLSLECTVEGTSNPNLYWYRQAAGRGLQLLFYSVGIGQISSEVPQNLSASRPQDRQFILSSKKLLLSDSGFYLCAWRADRANYGYTFGSGTRLTVV.

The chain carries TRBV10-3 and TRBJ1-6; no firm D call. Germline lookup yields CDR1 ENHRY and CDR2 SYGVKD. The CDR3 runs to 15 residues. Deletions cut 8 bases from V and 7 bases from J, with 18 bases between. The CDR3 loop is CAIRGGAEENSPLHF. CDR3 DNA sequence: TGTGCCATCCGAGGCGGCGCAGAAGAAAATTCACCCCTCCACTTT.

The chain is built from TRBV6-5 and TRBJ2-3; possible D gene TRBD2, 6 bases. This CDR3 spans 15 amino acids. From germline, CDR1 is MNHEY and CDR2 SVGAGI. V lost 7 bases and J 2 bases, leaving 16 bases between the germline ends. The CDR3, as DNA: TGTGCCAGCACCGGGACTCCGATCCCCACAGATACGCAGTATTTT. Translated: CASTGTPIPTDTQYF.

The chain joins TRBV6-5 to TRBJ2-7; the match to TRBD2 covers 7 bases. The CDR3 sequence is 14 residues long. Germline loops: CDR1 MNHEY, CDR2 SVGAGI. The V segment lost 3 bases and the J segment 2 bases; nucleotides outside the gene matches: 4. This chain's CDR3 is CASSYSRGAYEQYF. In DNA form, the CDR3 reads TGTGCCAGCAGTTATTCCCGGGGGGCCTACGAGCAGTACTTC.

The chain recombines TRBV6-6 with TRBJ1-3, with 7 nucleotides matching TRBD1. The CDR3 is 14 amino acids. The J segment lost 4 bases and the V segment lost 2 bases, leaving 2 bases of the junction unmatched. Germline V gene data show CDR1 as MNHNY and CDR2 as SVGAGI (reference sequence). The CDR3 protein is CASSYTTGGNTIYF. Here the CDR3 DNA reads TGTGCCAGCAGTTACACGACAGGGGGAAACACCATATATTTT.

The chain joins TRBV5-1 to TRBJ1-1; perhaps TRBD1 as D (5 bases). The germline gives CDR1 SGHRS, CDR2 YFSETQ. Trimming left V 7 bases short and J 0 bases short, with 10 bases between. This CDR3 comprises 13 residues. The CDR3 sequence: CASQDRMNTEAFF. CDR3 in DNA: TGCGCCAGCCAAGACAGAATGAACACTGAAGCTTTCTTT.

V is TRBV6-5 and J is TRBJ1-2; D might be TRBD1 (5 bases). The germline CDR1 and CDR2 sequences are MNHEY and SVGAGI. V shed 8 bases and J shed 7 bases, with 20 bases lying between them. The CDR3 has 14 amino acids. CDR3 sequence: CASLKPGQGGGYTF. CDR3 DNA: TGTGCCAGCCTCAAACCGGGTCAGGGCGGTGGCTACACCTTC.

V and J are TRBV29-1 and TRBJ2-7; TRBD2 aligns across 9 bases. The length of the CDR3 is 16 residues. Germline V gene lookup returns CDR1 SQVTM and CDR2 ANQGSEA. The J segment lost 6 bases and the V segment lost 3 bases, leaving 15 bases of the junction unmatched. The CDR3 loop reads CSVEGPAGGRRGEQYF. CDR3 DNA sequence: TGCAGCGTTGAGGGCCCAGCGGGGGGACGGAGGGGCGAGCAGTACTTC.

For the CDR3, the DNA is TGCGCCAGCAGCCAAGAAACTAGCGGGACGAACACCGGGGAGCTGTTTTTT. This sequence encodes CASSQETSGTNTGELFF. The chain recombines TRBV4-1 with TRBJ2-2; 10 bases fit TRBD2. The germline V gene has CDR1 MGHRA and CDR2 YSYEKL. The V and J ends lost 0 bases and 0 bases, in that order; junction bases with no gene match: 1. The CDR3 has 17 amino acids.

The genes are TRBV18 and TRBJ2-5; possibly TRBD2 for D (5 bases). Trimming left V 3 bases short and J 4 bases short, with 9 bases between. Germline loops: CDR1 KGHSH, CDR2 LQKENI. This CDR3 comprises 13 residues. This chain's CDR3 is CASSPEGRETQYF. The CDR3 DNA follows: TGTGCCAGCTCACCCGAGGGAAGAGAGACCCAGTACTTC.

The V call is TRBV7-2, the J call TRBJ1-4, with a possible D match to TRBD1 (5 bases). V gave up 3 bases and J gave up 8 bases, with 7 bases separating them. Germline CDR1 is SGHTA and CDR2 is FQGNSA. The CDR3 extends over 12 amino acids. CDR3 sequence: CASSLKGEKLFF. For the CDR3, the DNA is TGTGCCAGCAGCTTGAAGGGGGAAAAACTGTTTTTT.

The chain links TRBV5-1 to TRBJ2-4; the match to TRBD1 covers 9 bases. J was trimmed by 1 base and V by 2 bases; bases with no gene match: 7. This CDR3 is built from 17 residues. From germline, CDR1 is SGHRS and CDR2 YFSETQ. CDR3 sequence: CASSFWTGEGAKNIQYF. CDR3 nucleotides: TGCGCCAGCAGCTTCTGGACAGGGGAAGGGGCCAAAAACATTCAGTACTTC.

DNA for the CDR3: TGTGCCAGCAGCTACCCGGCGGGGCGAGGTGAGCAGTACTTC. Translation gives CASSYPAGRGEQYF. The genes are TRBV5-5 and TRBJ2-7, with a possible D match to TRBD2 (6 bases). Germline V gives CDR1 SGHKS, CDR2 YYEKEE (reference sequence). The CDR3 runs to 14 residues. Trimming took 3 bases from V and 7 from J, leaving 17 bases between them.

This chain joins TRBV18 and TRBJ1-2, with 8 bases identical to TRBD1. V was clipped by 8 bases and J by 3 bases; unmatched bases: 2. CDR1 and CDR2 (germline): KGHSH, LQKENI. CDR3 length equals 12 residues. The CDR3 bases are TGTGCCAGCGCGACAGGGGACTATGGCTACACCTTC. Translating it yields CASATGDYGYTF.

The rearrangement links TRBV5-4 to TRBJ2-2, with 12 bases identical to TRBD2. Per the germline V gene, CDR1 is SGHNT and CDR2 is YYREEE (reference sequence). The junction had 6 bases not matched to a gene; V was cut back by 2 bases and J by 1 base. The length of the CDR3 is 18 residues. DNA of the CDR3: TGTGCCAGCAGCTTAGGAACTAGCGGGGGGCGGAACACCGGGGAGCTGTTTTTT. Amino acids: CASSLGTSGGRNTGELFF.

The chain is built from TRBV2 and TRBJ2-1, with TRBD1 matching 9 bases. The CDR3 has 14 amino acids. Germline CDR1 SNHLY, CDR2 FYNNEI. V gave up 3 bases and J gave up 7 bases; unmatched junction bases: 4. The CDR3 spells CASSDWTGVNEQFF. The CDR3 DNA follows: TGTGCCAGCAGTGATTGGACAGGGGTAAATGAGCAGTTCTTC.

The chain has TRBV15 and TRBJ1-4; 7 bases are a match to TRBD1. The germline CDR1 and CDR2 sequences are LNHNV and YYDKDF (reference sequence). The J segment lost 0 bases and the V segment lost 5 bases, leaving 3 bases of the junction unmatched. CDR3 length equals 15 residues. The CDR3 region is CATSDGQATNEKLFF. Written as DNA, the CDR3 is TGTGCCACCAGCGATGGACAGGCAACTAATGAAAAACTGTTTTTT. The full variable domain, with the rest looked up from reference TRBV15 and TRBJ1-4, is DAMVIQNPRYQVTQFGKPVTLSCSQTLNHNVMYWYQQKSSQAPKLLFHYYDKDFNNEADTPDNFQSRRPNTSFCFLDIRSPGLGDTAMYLCATSDGQATNEKLFFGSGTQLSVL.